The 16 T cell receptor beta chains below all came from one sample that was sequenced in a study of graft-versus-host responses after intestinal transplantation. Data came from immunoSEQ multiplex PCR; TCRdb stores just in-frame clones and leaves some out. The data contain 75,000 to 100,000 clones, around 92% of them singletons. These receptors are not linked to any known antigen. The starting material was unstimulated CD4+ T cells sorted from spleen or lymph node cells, obtained before transplant. The receptors here all came from a human donor who was the organ donor for an intestinal transplant.

The V call is TRBV15, the J call TRBJ2-7; a possible D gene is TRBD2 (6 bases). Germline lookup yields CDR1 LNHNV and CDR2 YYDKDF (reference sequence). The germline V and J ends were trimmed by 4 bases and 6 bases, with 19 bases remaining between them. This CDR3 spans 15 amino acids. CDR3 bases: TGTGCCACCAGCATAGCCCGGGAGATTGCCGGCGAGCAGTACTTC. Its protein is CATSIAREIAGEQYF. The full variable domain, rest sourced from reference TRBV15 and TRBJ2-7, is DAMVIQNPRYQVTQFGKPVTLSCSQTLNHNVMYWYQQKSSQAPKLLFHYYDKDFNNEADTPDNFQSRRPNTSFCFLDIRSPGLGDTAMYLCATSIAREIAGEQYFGPGTRLTVT.

J is TRBJ2-3 and V is TRBV11-2; weak D call: TRBD2 (7 bases). The CDR3 loop spans 17 amino acids. CDR1 SGHAT and CDR2 FQNNGV come from the germline V gene. V lost 5 bases and J 2 bases, leaving 20 bases between the germline ends. The CDR3 sequence: CASSPRVRGAFTDTQYF. The DNA of the CDR3 is TGTGCCAGCAGCCCCAGAGTTCGGGGGGCTTTCACAGATACGCAGTATTTT.

A note on this clone: In the same sample, other DNA sequences code for this CDR3. The V and J genes are TRBV2 and TRBJ1-2, with 7 bases identical to TRBD1. Germline lookup yields CDR1 SNHLY and CDR2 FYNNEI. The J segment lost 0 bases and the V segment lost 2 bases, leaving 0 bases of the junction unmatched. This CDR3 is 14 amino acids long. CDR3 region: CASSEQGANYGYTF. DNA for the CDR3: TGTGCCAGCAGTGAACAGGGGGCTAACTATGGCTACACCTTC.

The CDR3 spells CASSYSGQLNEKLFF. CDR3 nucleotides: TGTGCCAGCAGTTACTCGGGACAGCTTAATGAAAAACTGTTTTTT. V usage is TRBV6-5 and J usage is TRBJ1-4; 7 nucleotides align to TRBD1. J lost 4 bases, V lost 0 bases, and 2 bases had no gene match. Germline V lookup: CDR1 MNHEY, CDR2 SVGAGI. The CDR3 is 15 amino acids.

V is TRBV4-3 and J is TRBJ2-7, with TRBD2 matching 15 bases. Per germline, CDR1 LGHNA and CDR2 YSLEER. V gave up 3 bases and J gave up 0 bases; unmatched junction bases: 6. The CDR3 loop spans 18 amino acids. CDR3 nucleotides: TGCGCCAGCAGCCAGGGACTAGCGGGGGGCCCCAGCTCCTACGAGCAGTACTTC. It yields the protein CASSQGLAGGPSSYEQYF.

This clone was recorded only once. The rearrangement uses TRBV10-3 and TRBJ2-2; a possible D gene is TRBD2 (6 bases). The germline gives CDR1 ENHRY, CDR2 SYGVKD. The V end was cut by 4 bases, the J end by 1 base, with 10 bases between. The CDR3 has 15 amino acids. CDR3 amino acids: CAISGQGGNTGELFF. As DNA, the CDR3 is TGTGCCATCAGTGGGCAGGGAGGGAACACCGGGGAGCTGTTTTTT.

The rearrangement uses TRBV5-1 and TRBJ2-4; D is possibly TRBD1 (5 bases). The CDR3 length is 16 residues. V lost 5 bases to trimming and J lost 1 base, with 16 bases between them. CDR1 and CDR2 (germline): SGHRS, YFSETQ. CDR3 sequence: CASSWGTVGAKNIQYF. The CDR3 nucleotides read TGCGCCAGCAGTTGGGGCACTGTGGGGGCCAAAAACATTCAGTACTTC.

The V call is TRBV5-1, the J call TRBJ2-1, with 9 bases lining up with TRBD2. Trimming cost V 0 bases and J 5 bases; bases outside gene matches: 0. In germline, CDR1 is SGHRS, CDR2 YFSETQ. CDR3 length equals 14 residues. In DNA form, the CDR3 reads TGCGCCAGCAGCTTGGTAGCGGGGGACAATGAGCAGTTCTTC. Residues: CASSLVAGDNEQFF.

The CDR3 is CASSLFSGTGGNQPQHF. Here the CDR3 DNA reads TGTGCCAGCAGTTTATTCTCCGGGACAGGGGGAAATCAGCCCCAGCATTTT. This chain links TRBV28 with TRBJ1-5; 11 bases are a match to TRBD1. After removal of 1 base from V and 4 bases from J, the junction contained 6 bases not matched to a gene. This CDR3 has 17 residues. Germline assignment: CDR1 MDHEN and CDR2 SYDVKM.

The chain links TRBV10-3 to TRBJ2-1; possible D gene TRBD1, 7 bases. The CDR3 is 14 amino acids. The ends were cut back, 6 bases at V and 1 base at J, with 10 bases in the middle. In germline, CDR1 is ENHRY, CDR2 SYGVKD. The CDR3 loop is CAIRPGGSYNEQFF. The CDR3 DNA reads as TGTGCCATCAGGCCAGGGGGGTCCTACAATGAGCAGTTCTTC.

This clone is a singleton in its sample. V is TRBV5-1 and J is TRBJ1-1; possibly TRBD1 for D (6 bases). CDR1 is SGHRS, CDR2 YFSETQ, per germline. This CDR3 is 16 amino acids long. Trimming stripped 4 bases from V and 3 bases from J, with 19 bases between. Here the CDR3 reads CASSPREGRGDTEAFF. Written as DNA, the CDR3 is TGCGCCAGCAGCCCCCGGGAGGGTAGGGGGGACACTGAAGCTTTCTTT.

The chain links TRBV2 to TRBJ2-7; D is uncertain. V lost 6 bases and J lost 0, with 6 bases in between. Germline-derived CDR1 and CDR2 are SNHLY and FYNNEI. This CDR3 contains 12 residues. The CDR3 here is CASRTNSYEQYF. For the CDR3, the DNA is TGTGCCAGCAGGACAAACTCCTACGAGCAGTACTTC.

The rearrangement joins TRBV9 to TRBJ2-3; 11 bases are shared with TRBD1. V trimming: 3 bases; J trimming: 3 bases; junction bases outside the gene matches: 6. Germline lookup yields CDR1 SGDLS and CDR2 YYNGEE. This CDR3 is 16 amino acids long. CDR3 residues: CASSAWDRGMTDTQYF. Written as DNA, the CDR3 is TGTGCCAGCAGCGCTTGGGACAGGGGGATGACAGATACGCAGTATTTT.

This clone was picked up one time. V is TRBV10-3 and J is TRBJ1-6, with 10 bases identical to TRBD1. The V gene end was trimmed by 6 bases and the J gene end by 9 bases; junction bases not matched to a gene: 8. Per the germline V gene, CDR1 is ENHRY and CDR2 is SYGVKD. CDR3 size: 15 residues. The CDR3 loop is CAISRQGAQSSPLHF. The CDR3 DNA follows: TGTGCCATCAGCCGACAGGGGGCGCAAAGTTCACCCCTCCACTTT.

The CDR3 DNA sequence: TGTGCCAGCAGCGTAGATCGCGGGGAGCTGTTTTTT. It translates to CASSVDRGELFF. The chain uses TRBV9 and TRBJ2-2; no firm D call. This CDR3 region has 12 residues. Looked up from germline, CDR1 is SGDLS and CDR2 is YYNGEE. Trimming took 0 bases from V and 7 from J, leaving 4 bases between them.

The CDR3 protein is CASSLDRSSYNEQFF. The CDR3 region has the DNA TGCGCCAGCAGCTTGGACAGGAGCTCCTACAATGAGCAGTTCTTC. The chain employs TRBV5-1 and TRBJ2-1; TRBD1 might be the D (5 bases). The germline CDR1 and CDR2 sequences are SGHRS and YFSETQ. The V end was cut by 0 bases, the J end by 0 bases, with 7 bases between. This CDR3 spans 15 amino acids.